This paragraph covers one T cell receptor (beta chain) sequence. Which antigen it targets is not known. Germline and junction disagree at one end, which may indicate a read error. Library preparation used the immunoSEQ multiplex PCR assay. The multiplex PCR relied on a mix of 60 forward primers for TCR Vbeta segments and 13 reverse primers for TCR Jbeta segments. The CDR3 region of rearranged TCR beta genes was amplified from genomic DNA by a multiplex PCR assay. The Illumina HiSeq System was used to sequence the amplified TCR beta libraries as 87-base-pair reads. The study's own analysis went as follows. In a later analysis, some 80 million unique TCR beta chains were counted across the approximately 670 repertoires, and some 10 million of these chains were shared by at least two donors. To remove PCR and sequencing errors, raw reads were error-corrected and collapsed into unique sequences using a nearest-neighbor algorithm that merged closely related sequences. Alignment of CDR3 sequences to IMGT reference sequences was used to assign V, D and J gene segments. Each retained sequence needed at least a six-nucleotide match to both a V gene segment and a J gene segment. Rearrangements were classified as productive when the CDR3 lacked stop codons and remained in frame with V and J, and all other rearrangements were classified as non-productive. CDR3 was defined according to IMGT convention as the region running from the second conserved V-encoded cysteine to the conserved J-encoded phenylalanine. In an earlier analysis of roughly 610 of the donors, sequences lacking an unambiguous match to a single V gene segment were excluded. In an earlier analysis of 587 of the donors, V segments were called functional above 56.7% productive rearrangements and were called segregating when the between-donor standard deviation exceeded 5%. A statistical classification framework was built to diagnose cytomegalovirus status from the catalog of TCR beta chain sequences. In a later analysis, TCR nucleotide sequences were compared against IMGT/GENE-DB human TR gene sequences so that V and J genes could be assigned. A later analysis assigned CDR3 sequences and most-parsimonious VDJ recombination scenarios with the TCRdist pipeline. A later analysis defined each TCR beta chain by its CDR3 amino acid sequence plus V-gene family, and excluded reads lacking a unique V-gene family. As a way to deal with suspected cross-contamination and a sequencing artifact, a later analysis dropped approximately 570 nucleotide sequences that were highly shared and had low generation probability. In a later analysis, a clonal expansion index was calculated for each public chain from normalized within-repertoire ranks of inferred template counts. In a later analysis, generation probabilities were computed using a VDJ recombination model fitted to out-of-frame rearrangements, and the results were checked against IGoR. A later analysis scored TCR-TCR, TCR-HLA and TCR-CMV co-occurrence with hypergeometric tests, applying a repertoire-size bias correction to TCR pairs. In a later analysis, false discovery rates were estimated by permuting HLA or CMV assignments 20 times. A later analysis grouped co-occurring TCRs with DBSCAN, adding TCRdist sequence similarity when clustering within HLA-allele-positive subsets. Repertoires with fewer than 30,000 or more than 120,000 public chains were left out of co-occurrence clustering, as were four to six repertoires with anomalous nucleotide sharing. Drawn from immuneACCESS, this table holds only the in-frame rearrangements with V and J called that TCRdb kept. Clones are partly lost; checked studies trace under half to an unresolved V gene and leave the rest unexplained. V, J and clone size are those of that table, while D and trimming were read from the DNA. Counted in this sample were more than 85,000 clones; 75% of them appeared once. The top ten clonotypes cover around 4.8% of the sample.

The cohort consisted of 650 to 700 healthy bone marrow donors. All cohort members were sampled while nominally healthy, although unrecorded immune exposures were likely present. The donor tested CMV seropositive, placing the donor among the approximately 290 seropositive members of the cohort. Every donor gave a peripheral blood sample, and the peripheral blood mononuclear cells from that sample were used for TCR beta sequencing. The Qiagen DNeasy Blood Extraction Kit was used to extract genomic DNA from the blood cell samples. The data belong to a study of cytomegalovirus exposure and HLA in healthy donors listed by TCRdb under 2017. Looking at the study overall: An earlier analysis of several hundred of the donors reported roughly 300 Gb of sequence data and approximately 120 million unique TCR beta sequences obtained from about 170 million T cells. Using immunosequencing, the study profiled T cell repertoires from fewer than 850 subjects and related those repertoires to cytomegalovirus serostatus. In addition to the first cohort of 666 subjects, a separate validation cohort of 100 to 150 different subjects was used. In a later genetic analysis, genome-wide SNP genotypes for about 65% of the roughly 670 donors were used, and that subset was treated as a discovery cohort. A later analysis re-analyzed previously published TCR beta repertoires from roughly 600 donors and added high-resolution HLA genotyping to study TCR occurrence patterns. Among some 410 genotyped donors of the cohort, an average of approximately 220,000 unique TCR beta nucleotide sequences was sequenced per donor, of which 15% to 20% were non-productive. An early release covering roughly 640 HLA-typed donors comprised about 320 gigabases of sequencing data and roughly 85 million unique TCR sequences. The aim of the study was to test whether cataloging public T cell receptors could identify signatures of past pathogen exposure. Every repertoire in the discovery cohort had been generated on one and the same sequencing platform. Class I and class II HLA loci were covered by the typing at four-digit resolution. Of the 398 genotyped donors, roughly 80% were placed in the genetic ancestry cluster associated with self-reported Caucasian donors. The study combined high-throughput TCR immunosequencing, statistical association of individual TCRs with disease status, and machine learning to predict cytomegalovirus infection status. Rather than using new phenotypic data, the later analysis identified candidate immune exposures from TCR beta sequences and from how often those sequences occurred across donors. Donor age, sex, ethnicity and CMV serostatus were collected together with the repertoire data. An earlier analysis of approximately 640 of the donors applied high-throughput TCR beta sequencing to assess whether each TCR beta V gene segment acted as functional or pseudogenic. Several DR-DQ haplotypes were treated as single units for association and clustering because of strong linkage in the cohort. Typing coverage differed by locus: A, B, C, DRB1 and DQB1 were typed in roughly 620-640 donors, DQA1 in about 560, DPA1 in around 610, and DPB1 in just under 490.

The CDR3 has 13 amino acids, counting the end cysteine and phenylalanine. Solely the CDR3 DNA is kept, with 39 bases framed from the first base. According to the germline V gene (reference sequence), CDR1 reads GTSNPN and CDR2 reads SVGIG. Study-wide findings and limitations: Three of the identified cytomegalovirus-associated TCR beta chains were confirmed in vitro to be specific for cytomegalovirus antigens. A later analysis associated roughly 17,000 TCR beta sequences with specific HLA alleles at a false discovery rate of 0.05. A further reported finding was that TCR beta sequences accurately predicted the HLA-A and HLA-B alleles for most subjects in the first cohort. A cluster of highly shared sequence variants was judged likely to represent a technical artifact of the sequencing pipeline. Because HLA typing was unavailable for some donors at each locus, only the typed subset was used in association tests. A total of 150 to 200 TCR beta chains were listed by the study as associated with cytomegalovirus. Several of the top co-occurrence clusters appeared to be linked to parvovirus B19, influenza, CMV and Epstein-Barr virus, according to a later analysis. The authors suggested that the approach could potentially be extended to other disease states and immunological phenotypes. Most TCR sequences were seen in very few donors, while some public TCRs were found in many individuals. In an earlier analysis of over 550 of the donors, most TCR beta V segments were observed in productive rearrangements about 87% or about 30% of the time, broadly matching IMGT annotations. Compared with the roughly 670-donor mean, donors in an Asian-associated ancestry cluster had fewer N-insertions in productive TCRs, according to a later genetic analysis. Because counts were too low, about 15 rarely observed V segments, including chromosome 9 orphons, were left out of the earlier analysis of 500 to 650 of the donors. Some IMGT-functional V segments, including TRBV6-2 and TRBV6-3, could not be told apart with the 87-base-pair reads, so those segments were excluded. Sequencing depth was assumed to be roughly uniform across donors in the presence/absence analyses, though that assumption may not hold. A later analysis found that HLA-associated TCR beta chains were more clonally expanded and had lower generation probabilities than equally common non-associated chains. For the cohort, immune exposure information was limited to CMV serostatus. The cohort was sequenced for TCR beta chains only, and without alpha or paired-chain data the features that could be detected were limited. Linkage disequilibrium might explain the correlated functional status among segregating V segments, but an unknown experimental factor could not be ruled out. Most CMV-associated TCR beta chains appeared to be HLA-restricted in a later analysis, and the HLA associations seemed to be driven largely by CMV exposure. When HLA alleles, especially DR and DQ, strongly co-occurred, TCR associations were difficult to assign to individual alleles. Cytomegalovirus status was reported to be diagnosed by the classifier with high specificity and sensitivity in both the original and validation cohorts. According to a later analysis, TCR association rates differed among HLA loci, with DRB1 alleles showing the most associated TCRs and HLA-C alleles showing the fewest. A later genetic analysis associated a missense DCLRE1C variant with V-gene and J-gene trimming of TCR beta chains, and an independent cohort replicated the association.

The sequencing sample was made of PBMCs. The clonotype originates from a woman aged 18 to 35 in good health and CMV-seropositive. The receptor chain draws on TRBV30 and TRBJ1-5; 7 nucleotides in the junction match TRBD1. The DNA reads as follows: TGTGCCTGGAGTGGGACAGGCAATCAGCCCCAGAATTTT. Its amino acids are CAWSGTGNQPQNF.